This T cell receptor (beta chain) appears in the sequencing data of a study of breast tumors, draining lymph nodes, adjacent tissues. TCRdb used MiXCR to reprocess the multiplex PCR reads, holding one entry per CDR3 protein. The table records 200,000 to 250,000 distinct CDR3 sequences, under 40% of them present only once. This clonotype was seen at least ten times. Germline lookup yields CDR1 MNHNS and CDR2 SASEGT. The CDR3 extends over 15 amino acids. The V segment lost 7 bases and the J segment 1 base; nucleotides outside the gene matches: 5. Breast cancer patients provided tissue from their axillary draining lymph nodes.

This TCR came from a female donor with breast cancer. Some clones in this sample may be carry-over from other donors' samples. This rearrangement joins TRBV6-1 to TRBJ1-3, with 9 bases fitting TRBD1. The sequenced sample consisted of axillary lymph node tissue. CDR3 amino acids: CASTRDRESGNTIYF. The CDR3 DNA is TGTGCCAGCACCAGGGACAGGGAGTCTGGAAACACCATATATTTT.